This T cell receptor beta chain derives from a study of siplizumab effects on memory and regulatory T cells. Only in-frame clones appear in the TCRdb table, and some are missing; sequencing was by immunoSEQ multiplex PCR. Here the sample spans over 70,000 clones, roughly 94% being singletons. The CDR3 runs 16 residues. V shed 3 bases, J shed 5 bases, and the junction held 9 bases outside the gene matches. Germline values: CDR1 SGHDT, CDR2 YYEEEE. Sequenced: CD8+ T cells sorted from blood. The V and J genes are TRBV5-6 and TRBJ2-2; 8 bases agree with TRBD2. The sequence was obtained from a human donor in good health. CDR3 in amino acids: CASSSGLEDLTGELFF. The CDR3 nucleotides are TGTGCCAGCAGCTCGGGACTAGAGGACCTAACCGGGGAGCTGTTTTTT.